A selection of T cell receptor beta chains follows, all from one sample in a study of post-analysis software for immune sequencing data. TCRdb redid the calling of the PCR reads with MiXCR, one entry per CDR3 protein. This sample has around 440,000 distinct CDR3 sequences; less than 45% occur once, and the top ten carry roughly 12%. The sequenced material came from blood. All receptors derive from a girl between 5 and 17 years old with multiple sclerosis. Both conserved end residues are part of each CDR3.

V gene: TRBV28; J gene: TRBJ2-1; CDR3 protein: CASSSPSQGYNEQFF
V gene: TRBV20-1; J gene: TRBJ2-1; CDR3 protein: CSAWGLAIYNEQFF
V gene: TRBV5-6; J gene: TRBJ2-1; CDR3 protein: CASSWRTSGSGDNEQFF
V gene: TRBV5-1; J gene: TRBJ2-1; CDR3 protein: CASSLEVPGEQFF
V gene: TRBV28; J gene: TRBJ2-7; CDR3 protein: CASSLVPGSRGYEQYF
V gene: TRBV28; J gene: TRBJ1-4; CDR3 protein: CASSLSAGLNEKLFF
V gene: TRBV12-3/TRBV12-4; J gene: TRBJ2-5; CDR3 protein: CASSFREGGETQYF
V gene: TRBV7-9; J gene: TRBJ2-7; CDR3 protein: CASSPHETWRDYEQYF
V gene: TRBV29-1; J gene: TRBJ2-7; CDR3 protein: CSAVGRGGSYEQYF
V gene: TRBV7-8; J gene: TRBJ1-1; CDR3 protein: CASSLYSGNTEAFF
V gene: TRBV5-1; J gene: TRBJ1-1; CDR3 protein: CASSLDAQNTEAFF
V gene: TRBV7-9; J gene: TRBJ2-1; CDR3 protein: CASSLRTSGANNEQFF
V gene: TRBV7-2; J gene: TRBJ2-1; CDR3 protein: CASSLYGSESNEQFF
V gene: TRBV20-1; J gene: TRBJ2-3; CDR3 protein: CSAKNGGSSTDTQYF
V gene: TRBV28; J gene: TRBJ2-7; CDR3 protein: CASSFGLQTSGNYEQYF
V gene: TRBV29-1; J gene: TRBJ2-5; CDR3 protein: CSVALSVETQYF
V gene: TRBV29-1; J gene: TRBJ2-3; CDR3 protein: CSVEGPAGPDVLTDTQYF
V gene: TRBV4-3; J gene: TRBJ1-4; CDR3 protein: CASSQDLRRAPEKLFF
V gene: TRBV30; J gene: -; CDR3 protein: CAWSPGLHSYEQYF
V gene: TRBV6-7; J gene: TRBJ2-7; CDR3 protein: CASSCPSSMSSYEQYF
V gene: TRBV10-3; J gene: -; CDR3 protein: CAISDWDRSHEQYF
V gene: TRBV12-5; J gene: TRBJ2-1; CDR3 protein: CASGFVSGGSYNEQFF
V gene: TRBV7-3; J gene: TRBJ2-3; CDR3 protein: CASSLSYTDTQYF
V gene: TRBV20-1; J gene: TRBJ2-7; CDR3 protein: CSASGKPSKPYEQYF
V gene: TRBV10-3; J gene: -; CDR3 protein: CASSGTGNEQYF
V gene: TRBV7-9; J gene: TRBJ2-7; CDR3 protein: CASTAWGNYEQYF
V gene: TRBV2; J gene: TRBJ1-5; CDR3 protein: CASSDSSNQPQHF
V gene: TRBV12-3/TRBV12-4; J gene: TRBJ1-5; CDR3 protein: CASSWGQGFSQPQHF
V gene: TRBV20-1; J gene: TRBJ2-1; CDR3 protein: CSARLAGGLEQFF
V gene: TRBV2; J gene: TRBJ2-7; CDR3 protein: CASSGSGSGSYEQYF
V gene: TRBV3-1; J gene: TRBJ2-7; CDR3 protein: CASSSTSGRIAGQYF
V gene: TRBV7-9; J gene: TRBJ2-5; CDR3 protein: CASSPTGLAGLETQYF
V gene: TRBV20-1; J gene: TRBJ2-1; CDR3 protein: CSARDPSWRELYNEQFF
V gene: TRBV13; J gene: TRBJ2-7; CDR3 protein: CASSLWGDGYEQYF
V gene: TRBV5-1; J gene: TRBJ2-1; CDR3 protein: CASSFKVELGVYNEQFF
V gene: TRBV4-1; J gene: TRBJ1-2; CDR3 protein: CASSQGVGGPYYGYTF
V gene: TRBV29-1; J gene: TRBJ1-4; CDR3 protein: CSVEGDGTNEKLFF
V gene: TRBV6-4; J gene: TRBJ2-1; CDR3 protein: CASSGLAGDYNEQFF
V gene: TRBV24-1; J gene: TRBJ2-5; CDR3 protein: CATSPGGQETQYF
V gene: TRBV4-1; J gene: TRBJ1-2; CDR3 protein: CASSPDEVSGYTF
V gene: TRBV20-1; J gene: TRBJ1-1; CDR3 protein: CSGTDRGTEAFF
V gene: TRBV4-2; J gene: TRBJ2-3; CDR3 protein: CASSRGLDFTDTQYF
V gene: TRBV20-1; J gene: TRBJ2-7; CDR3 protein: CSASQPSYEQYF
V gene: TRBV7-7; J gene: TRBJ2-1; CDR3 protein: CASSFEGGEQFF
V gene: TRBV7-8; J gene: TRBJ2-5; CDR3 protein: CASRPTMDGDYKQETQYF